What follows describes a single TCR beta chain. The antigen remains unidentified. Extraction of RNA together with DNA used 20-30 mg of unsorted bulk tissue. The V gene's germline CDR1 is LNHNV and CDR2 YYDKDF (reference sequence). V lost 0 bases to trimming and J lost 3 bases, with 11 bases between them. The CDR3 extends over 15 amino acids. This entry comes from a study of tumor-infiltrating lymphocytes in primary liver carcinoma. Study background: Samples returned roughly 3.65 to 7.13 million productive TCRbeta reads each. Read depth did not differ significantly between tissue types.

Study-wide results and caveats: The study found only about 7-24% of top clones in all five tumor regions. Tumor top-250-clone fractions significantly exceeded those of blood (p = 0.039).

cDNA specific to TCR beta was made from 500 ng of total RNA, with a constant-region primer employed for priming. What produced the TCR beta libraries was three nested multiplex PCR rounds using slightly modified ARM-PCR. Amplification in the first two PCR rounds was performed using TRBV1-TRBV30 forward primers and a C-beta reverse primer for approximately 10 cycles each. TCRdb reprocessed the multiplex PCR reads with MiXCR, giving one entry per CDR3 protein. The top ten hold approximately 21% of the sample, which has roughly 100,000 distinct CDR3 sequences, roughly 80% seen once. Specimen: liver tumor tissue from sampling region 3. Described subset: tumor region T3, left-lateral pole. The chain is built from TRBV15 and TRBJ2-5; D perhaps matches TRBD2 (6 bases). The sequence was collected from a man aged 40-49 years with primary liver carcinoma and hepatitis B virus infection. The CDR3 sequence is CATSRDLAAEETQYF. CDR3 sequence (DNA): TGTGCCACCAGCAGAGATTTAGCGGCCGAAGAGACCCAGTACTTC. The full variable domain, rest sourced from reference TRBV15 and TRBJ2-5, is DAMVIQNPRYQVTQFGKPVTLSCSQTLNHNVMYWYQQKSSQAPKLLFHYYDKDFNNEADTPDNFQSRRPNTSFCFLDIRSPGLGDTAMYLCATSRDLAAEETQYFGPGTRLLVL.